Listed below are T cell receptor beta chains from one sample, sequenced in a study of radiation and T cells in renal cell carcinoma. Only in-frame clones appear in the TCRdb table, and some are missing; sequencing was by immunoSEQ multiplex PCR. The repertoire holds some 150,000 clones, around 90% seen once, with approximately 13% in the top ten. The sample was blood, taken from a patient whose treatment included radiotherapy and nephrectomy. These receptors were obtained from a woman in her fifties or sixties with renal cell carcinoma. CDR3s include the opening cysteine and the closing phenylalanine or tryptophan. D genes are given only for firm matches. Size tells how often a clone was seen (once, few, many) or the class of an expanded clone, and some rows leave it out.

size,V,D,J,CDR3,DNA
once,TRBV5-5,TRBD1,TRBJ1-2,CASSLGDRVINYGYTF,TGTGCCAGCAGCTTGGGGGACAGGGTAATTAACTATGGCTACACCTTC
-,TRBV7-9,-,TRBJ2-7,CASSLPGGVTYEQYF,TGTGCCAGCAGCTTACCGGGCGGGGTAACCTACGAGCAGTACTTC
-,TRBV7-9,-,TRBJ2-7,CASSSRSYEQYF,TGTGCCAGCAGCTCCAGGTCCTACGAGCAGTACTTC
-,TRBV6-6,-,TRBJ1-6,CASRLSGDNSPLHF,TGTGCCAGCAGGCTGTCAGGGGACAATTCACCCCTCCACTTT
-,TRBV7-6,TRBD2,TRBJ2-3,CASSAGTSRAADTQYF,TGTGCCAGCAGCGCCGGGACTAGTAGAGCCGCAGATACGCAGTATTTT
-,TRBV19,TRBD1,TRBJ1-2,CASSTGQANYGYTF,TGTGCCAGTAGTACCGGACAGGCTAACTATGGCTACACCTTC
-,TRBV18,-,TRBJ1-1,CASSPGVREEAFF,TGTGCCAGCTCACCAGGGGTCCGGGAGGAAGCTTTCTTT
-,TRBV4-2,-,TRBJ1-4,CASSQEWREKLFF,TGTGCCAGCAGCCAAGAATGGCGTGAAAAACTGTTTTTT
-,TRBV6-6,-,TRBJ1-1,CASSYLWGADTEAFF,TGTGCCAGCAGTTATCTCTGGGGGGCAGACACTGAAGCTTTCTTT
-,TRBV10-1,-,TRBJ2-1,CARSRGWSYNEQFF,TGCGCCAGAAGCAGGGGTTGGTCCTACAATGAGCAGTTCTTC
-,TRBV4-1,TRBD2,TRBJ2-1,CASSQESGGAYEQFF,TGCGCCAGCAGCCAGGAAAGCGGGGGGGCTTATGAGCAGTTCTTC
-,TRBV6-5,-,TRBJ2-1,CASRPTGTYEQFF,TGTGCCAGCAGACCTACAGGGACTTATGAGCAGTTCTTC
-,TRBV10-2,-,TRBJ1-3,CASSDQGPTIRNTIYF,TGCGCCAGCAGTGACCAGGGACCGACGATAAGAAACACCATATATTTT
-,TRBV11-2,TRBD2,TRBJ2-1,CASSLGKLAGGYEQFF,TGTGCCAGCAGCCTGGGGAAGTTAGCGGGGGGATACGAGCAGTTCTTC
-,TRBV9,-,TRBJ2-7,CASSLSPDTGSYEQYF,TGTGCCAGCAGCTTATCCCCCGACACGGGTTCCTACGAGCAGTACTTC
-,TRBV9,-,TRBJ1-1,CASSLTGPRVIGGNTEAFF,TGTGCCAGCAGCCTCACCGGACCCAGGGTTATTGGGGGGAACACTGAAGCTTTCTTT
once,TRBV14,-,TRBJ2-7,CASSQNLYEQYF,TGTGCCAGCAGTCAGAATCTTTACGAGCAGTACTTC
-,TRBV7-3,TRBD1,TRBJ2-2,CASSPATGVNTGELFF,TGTGCCAGCAGCCCGGCGACAGGGGTCAACACCGGGGAGCTGTTTTTT
-,TRBV2,-,TRBJ1-5,CASSDDRPNQPQHF,TGTGCCAGCAGTGACGACAGGCCCAATCAGCCCCAGCATTTT
-,TRBV5-4,-,TRBJ2-5,CASSFVWEETQYF,TGTGCCAGCAGCTTCGTATGGGAAGAGACCCAGTACTTC
-,TRBV10-3,TRBD1,TRBJ2-1,CAIRGDRELYNEQFF,TGTGCCATCAGGGGGGACAGGGAACTTTACAATGAGCAGTTCTTC
-,TRBV2,-,TRBJ1-3,CASNQENGNTIYF,TGTGCCAGCAATCAGGAAAATGGAAACACCATATATTTT
-,TRBV6-5,TRBD2,TRBJ2-7,CASSSPGLAEQYF,TGTGCCAGCAGTTCTCCGGGACTAGCGGAGCAGTACTTC
once,TRBV7-9,TRBD1,TRBJ1-4,CASSVLSGTGDEKLFF,TGTGCCAGCAGCGTTCTCTCCGGGACAGGCGATGAAAAACTGTTTTTT
-,TRBV5-8,-,TRBJ1-2,CASARGPAYYGYTF,TGTGCCAGCGCCCGTGGCCCCGCGTACTATGGCTACACCTTC
-,TRBV9,-,TRBJ2-2,CASTPRGTNTGELFF,TGTGCCAGCACTCCCCGGGGGACGAACACCGGGGAGCTGTTTTTT
-,TRBV30,TRBD1,TRBJ2-7,CAWSYPGTGGNEQYF,TGTGCCTGGTCTTATCCCGGGACAGGGGGCAACGAGCAGTACTTC
-,TRBV7-8,TRBD1,TRBJ1-5,CASSLGGQSNQPQHF,TGTGCCAGCAGCTTAGGGGGACAGTCCAATCAGCCCCAGCATTTT
few,TRBV7-9,-,TRBJ2-7,CASSGAGFYEQYF,TGTGCCAGCAGCGGGGCAGGGTTCTACGAGCAGTACTTC
few,TRBV4-3,TRBD1,TRBJ1-1,CASSQYQGATTANTEAFF,TGCGCCAGCAGCCAATACCAGGGGGCCACAACTGCAAACACTGAAGCTTTCTTT
-,TRBV18,-,TRBJ2-2,CASSPGRPGGELFF,TGTGCCAGCTCACCGGGCAGGCCGGGCGGGGAGCTGTTTTTT
once,TRBV5-1,-,TRBJ2-5,CASSFGRGQETQYF,TGCGCCAGCAGCTTCGGCAGGGGCCAAGAGACCCAGTACTTC
few,TRBV7-9,-,TRBJ2-2,CASRRGGDTGELFF,TGTGCCAGCAGACGGGGCGGGGACACCGGGGAGCTGTTTTTT
-,TRBV6-5,-,TRBJ1-2,CASSRYSNYGYTF,TGTGCCAGCAGTAGGTACAGTAACTATGGCTACACCTTC
-,TRBV7-8,TRBD1,TRBJ1-5,CASSLALTGVINQPQHF,TGTGCCAGCAGCTTAGCGCTTACAGGGGTTATCAATCAGCCCCAGCATTTT
-,TRBV5-6,TRBD1,TRBJ1-4,CASRTTGEEKLFF,TGTGCCAGCAGAACGACAGGGGAGGAAAAACTGTTTTTT
-,TRBV5-6,-,TRBJ1-2,CASSLGGRNYGYTF,TGTGCCAGCAGCTTGGGCGGGAGGAACTATGGCTACACCTTC
-,TRBV6-1,-,TRBJ1-2,CASSERSGYGYTF,TGTGCCAGCAGTGAAAGGTCAGGCTATGGCTACACCTTC
-,TRBV18,TRBD2,TRBJ2-1,CASSPRTSGAFPGEQFF,TGTGCCAGCTCACCGCGAACTAGCGGGGCTTTCCCTGGTGAGCAGTTCTTC
-,TRBV6-1,-,TRBJ1-2,CASSRPYYGYTF,TGTGCCAGCAGTCGACCGTACTATGGCTACACCTTC
-,TRBV7-2,-,TRBJ1-6,CASSFEDRLNSPLHF,TGTGCCAGCAGCTTTGAGGACAGACTAAATTCACCCCTCCACTTT
few,TRBV30,-,TRBJ1-2,CAWTVDSGGYTF,TGTGCCTGGACCGTAGACAGCGGTGGCTACACCTTC
-,TRBV5-6,TRBD1,TRBJ1-2,CASRPGQGRGYTF,TGTGCCAGCAGACCGGGACAGGGGAGGGGCTACACCTTC
-,TRBV19,TRBD1,TRBJ1-4,CASNQGARGSEKLFF,TGTGCCAGTAACCAGGGGGCCCGAGGGAGTGAAAAACTGTTTTTT
-,TRBV18,-,TRBJ2-7,CASSNRDSYEQYF,TGTGCCAGCTCAAACCGGGACTCCTACGAGCAGTACTTC